Presented here are 30 T cell receptor beta chains from one specimen sequenced in a study of blood T cell repertoires in COVID-19. Clones were read by immunoSEQ multiplex PCR, and TCRdb kept only the in-frame ones, dropping some. The repertoire has about 140,000 clones, more than 60% of them found once; the top ten carry about 1.8%. Sequencing input: peripheral blood. The source is a woman aged 55-69 years with acute or convalescent COVID-19.

The V and J genes are TRBV30 and TRBJ1-2; D call uncertain. V was clipped by 4 bases and J by 6 bases, with 15 bases between them. CDR3 length: 13 amino acids. Germline loops: CDR1 GTSNPN, CDR2 SVGIG (reference sequence). In nucleotides, the CDR3 is TGTGCCTGGAAGCGAGGAAGTGTGGATGGCTACACCTTC. This codes for CAWKRGSVDGYTF.

The chain couples TRBV9 to TRBJ2-1; TRBD2 agrees at 13 bases. This CDR3 has 17 amino acids. V gave up 3 bases and J gave up 9 bases; unmatched junction bases: 12. The germline gives CDR1 SGDLS, CDR2 YYNGEE. In DNA form, the CDR3 reads TGTGCCAGCAGCGAGAGTTTAGGACTAGCGGGAGCGATTGAGCAGTTCTTC. Protein sequence: CASSESLGLAGAIEQFF.

This rearrangement joins TRBV18 to TRBJ2-7; a weak D match, TRBD1 (5 bases). This CDR3 has 15 residues. Trimming left V 1 base short and J 6 bases short, with 16 bases between. Germline V gene lookup returns CDR1 KGHSH and CDR2 LQKENI. This CDR3 is CASSPRGHLQGEQYF. The CDR3 region has the DNA TGTGCCAGCTCACCACGAGGACACCTTCAAGGCGAGCAGTACTTC.

In this sample, this clone turned up once. The chain employs TRBV20-1 and TRBJ2-1; a possible D gene is TRBD2 (5 bases). Looked up from germline, CDR1 is DFQATT and CDR2 is SNEGSKA (reference sequence). With 3 bases removed from V and 10 bases from J, the gap between germline ends came to 16 bases. CDR3 length equals 13 residues. Here the CDR3 DNA reads TGCAGTGCTAGTGATGGCGGGCCATGGGAGCAGTTCTTC. Amino acid sequence: CSASDGGPWEQFF.

This clone was counted a few times. V gene TRBV28 combines with J gene TRBJ1-5; D is unclear. The CDR3 covers 16 residues. In germline, CDR1 is MDHEN, CDR2 SYDVKM. The V end was cut by 6 bases, the J end by 1 base, with 16 bases between. CDR3 sequence: CASRPGLKDSNQPQHF. The CDR3 nucleotides read TGTGCCAGCAGGCCGGGTCTTAAAGACAGCAATCAGCCCCAGCATTTT.

This rearrangement joins TRBV11-1 to TRBJ2-1; TRBD2 agrees at 9 bases. This CDR3 has 15 amino acids. V lost 3 bases, J lost 7 bases, and 7 bases stayed unmatched. The germline V gene encodes CDR1 SGHAT and CDR2 FQDESV (reference sequence). The CDR3 sequence: CASSLGAGGMNEQFF. CDR3 bases: TGTGCCAGCAGCTTGGGAGCGGGAGGAATGAATGAGCAGTTCTTC.

The J gene is TRBJ2-5, the V gene TRBV3-1 (or the pseudogene TRBV3-2); a possible D gene is TRBD2 (7 bases). The CDR3 has 14 residues. The ends were cut back, 8 bases at V and 3 bases at J, with 16 bases in the middle. The germline gives CDR1 LGHDT, CDR2 YNNKEL (reference sequence). This CDR3 is CASHGGRWEETQYF. In DNA, the CDR3 is TGTGCCAGCCACGGGGGGCGTTGGGAAGAGACCCAGTACTTC.

This clone was counted a single time. The chain uses TRBV7-9 and TRBJ2-6; TRBD2 aligns across 8 bases. CDR1 SEHNR and CDR2 FQNEAQ come from the germline V gene (reference sequence). With V trimmed by 4 bases and J by 4 bases, 12 bases remained unmatched. This CDR3 is built from 18 residues. CDR3 sequence (DNA): TGTGCCAGCAGCTCCTGGCGGGGGGCGACGGGAGGGGCCAACGTCCTGACTTTC. Translating it yields CASSSWRGATGGANVLTF. The full variable domain, with the rest looked up from reference TRBV7-9 and TRBJ2-6, is DTGVSQNPRHKITKRGQNVTFRCDPISEHNRLYWYRQTLGQGPEFLTYFQNEAQLEKSRLLSDRFSAERPKGSFSTLEIQRTEQGDSAMYLCASSSWRGATGGANVLTFGAGSRLTVL.

This chain connects TRBV5-8 to TRBJ1-6, with 7 bases matching TRBD1. The germline CDR1 and CDR2 sequences are SGHTS and YDEGEE. J was trimmed by 7 bases and V by 0 bases; bases with no gene match: 4. The CDR3 has 15 amino acids. The CDR3 is CASSLALQGNSPLHF. Written as DNA, the CDR3 is TGTGCCAGCAGCTTGGCCCTACAGGGGAATTCACCCCTCCACTTT. The full variable domain, rest sourced from reference TRBV5-8 and TRBJ1-6, is EAGVTQSPTHLIKTRGQQATLRCSPISGHTSVYWYQQALGLGLQFLLWYDEGEERNRGNFPPRFSGRQFPNYSSELNVNALELEDSALYLCASSLALQGNSPLHFGNGTRLTVT.

This clone was counted only a few times. The genes are TRBV27 and TRBJ1-2, with 8 nucleotides matching TRBD1. This CDR3 has 15 residues. With V trimmed by 5 bases and J by 10 bases, 15 bases remained unmatched. Germline-derived CDR1 and CDR2 are MNHEY and SMNVEV (reference sequence). The DNA of the CDR3 is TGTGCCAGCAGTCACTGGACAGGGAGGGTTATGACCTACACCTTC. Protein product: CASSHWTGRVMTYTF.

This clone was recorded a few times. The chain has TRBV19 and TRBJ2-5; TRBD2 aligns across 7 bases. Germline-derived CDR1 and CDR2 are LNHDA and SQIVND (reference sequence). The CDR3 is made up of 17 amino acids. V lost 3 bases to trimming and J lost 0 bases; unmatched junction nucleotides: 10. Here the CDR3 DNA reads TGTGCCAGTAGTATTCGGCTGTGGGGAGGGTACCAAGAGACCCAGTACTTC. This translates into CASSIRLWGGYQETQYF.

V gene TRBV4-1 combines with J gene TRBJ2-5; D unresolved. Looked up from germline, CDR1 is MGHRA and CDR2 is YSYEKL. This CDR3 is 13 amino acids long. Trimming cost V 1 base and J 4 bases, with 7 bases left between them. The chain's CDR3 is CASSQVEVETQYF. The CDR3 coding sequence is TGCGCCAGCAGCCAAGTAGAGGTAGAGACCCAGTACTTC.

V and J are TRBV28 and TRBJ2-1, with D possibly TRBD2 on 5 matching bases. Trimming took 1 base from V and 5 from J, leaving 9 bases between them. The CDR3 consists of 14 residues. Germline CDR1 MDHEN, CDR2 SYDVKM. The CDR3 is CASSLFTGNNEQFF. The CDR3 DNA reads TGTGCCAGCAGTTTATTCACCGGGAACAATGAGCAGTTCTTC. The complete variable domain, with remaining parts taken from reference TRBV28 and TRBJ2-1, reads DVKVTQSSRYLVKRTGEKVFLECVQDMDHENMFWYRQDPGLGLRLIYFSYDVKMKEKGDIPEGYSVSREKKERFSLILESASTNQTSMYLCASSLFTGNNEQFFGPGTRLTVL.

The chain couples TRBV19 to TRBJ1-1; a weak D match, TRBD1 (6 bases). The ends were cut back, 3 bases at V and 0 bases at J, with 8 bases in the middle. Per the germline V gene, CDR1 is LNHDA and CDR2 is SQIVND (reference sequence). The CDR3 length is 14 residues. The DNA of the CDR3 is TGTGCCAGTAGTATGGGGGCGGTGAACACTGAAGCTTTCTTT. Amino acid sequence: CASSMGAVNTEAFF.

CDR3 amino acids: CASSGGQQNTEAFF. CDR3 nucleotide sequence: TGTGCCAGCAGTGGGGGGCAGCAGAACACTGAAGCTTTCTTT. The chain has TRBV25-1 and TRBJ1-1, with a weak D call TRBD1 (6 bases). Germline V gene lookup returns CDR1 MGHDK and CDR2 SYGVNS. CDR3 length equals 14 residues. The germline V and J ends were trimmed by 4 bases and 1 base, with 10 bases remaining between them.

The J gene is TRBJ2-7, the V gene TRBV5-1, with 8 bases fitting TRBD1. The germline gives CDR1 SGHRS, CDR2 YFSETQ. V trimming: 6 bases; J trimming: 5 bases; junction bases outside the gene matches: 10. CDR3 length: 14 amino acids. For the CDR3, the DNA is TGCGCCAGCACCCCCGGCAGGGGGCTAAACGAGCAGTACTTC. Translation: CASTPGRGLNEQYF. The variable domain in full, with the rest retrieved from reference TRBV5-1 and TRBJ2-7, is KAGVTQTPRYLIKTRGQQVTLSCSPISGHRSVSWYQQTPGQGLQFLFEYFSETQRNKGNFPGRFSGRQFSNSRSEMNVSTLELGDSALYLCASTPGRGLNEQYFGPGTRLTVT.

The V gene is TRBV5-1, the J gene TRBJ1-4; D gene ambiguous. The CDR3 covers 14 residues. The ends were cut back, 2 bases at V and 3 bases at J, with 8 bases in the middle. Germline lookup yields CDR1 SGHRS and CDR2 YFSETQ. CDR3 in amino acids: CASSFEQPNEKLFF. CDR3 sequence (DNA): TGCGCCAGCAGCTTCGAACAGCCTAATGAAAAACTGTTTTTT.

The genes are TRBV5-1 and TRBJ2-5, with a possible D match to TRBD1 (6 bases). The V end lost 4 bases, the J end lost 0 bases, and 10 bases lay between the germline ends. The germline V gene has CDR1 SGHRS and CDR2 YFSETQ. The CDR3 extends over 14 amino acids. CDR3 loop: CASSRTGNQETQYF. CDR3 DNA sequence: TGCGCCAGCAGCCGAACAGGGAACCAAGAGACCCAGTACTTC.

The gene calls are TRBV11-2 and TRBJ2-1, with 8 bases lining up with TRBD1. The V segment lost 3 bases and the J segment 9 bases; nucleotides outside the gene matches: 10. CDR1 and CDR2 (germline): SGHAT, FQNNGV. The CDR3 is 15 residues long. As DNA, the CDR3 is TGTGCCAGCAGCTTCTCAGGGGGCTTAAAGAGTGAGCAGTTCTTC. The encoded protein is CASSFSGGLKSEQFF.

This clone has more than one count but fewer than ten. The V call is TRBV4-1, the J call TRBJ2-7; 8 bases agree with TRBD2. This CDR3 is 16 amino acids long. Germline lookup yields CDR1 MGHRA and CDR2 YSYEKL. With 1 base clipped from V and 0 bases from J, the junction kept 5 bases outside the gene matches. In DNA, the CDR3 is TGCGCCAGCAGCCAAGCCGTAGCGGGGCTCTCCTACGAGCAGTACTTC. Residues: CASSQAVAGLSYEQYF.

The chain has TRBV11-2 and TRBJ1-4; D ambiguous. The germline V gene encodes CDR1 SGHAT and CDR2 FQNNGV. Between the trimmed V and J ends, which lost 2 bases and 7 bases, there was a span of 20 bases. The CDR3 sequence is 17 residues long. CDR3 amino acids: CASSLRRGFPGGEKLFF. CDR3 nucleotides: TGTGCCAGCAGCTTAAGGCGAGGTTTCCCGGGAGGTGAAAAACTGTTTTTT.

The gene calls are TRBV30 and TRBJ1-6, with 7 nucleotides matching TRBD1. The CDR3 loop spans 13 amino acids. Germline CDR1 and CDR2: GTSNPN and SVGIG (reference sequence). J was trimmed by 6 bases and V by 7 bases; bases with no gene match: 6. The CDR3 DNA reads as TGTGCCTTCGGACAGGAGGGTAATTCACCCCTCCACTTT. This gives the protein CAFGQEGNSPLHF.

The J gene is TRBJ2-3, the V gene TRBV15, with unresolved D. Germline assignment: CDR1 LNHNV and CDR2 YYDKDF (reference sequence). The CDR3 extends over 15 amino acids. Trimming removed 0 bases at V and 3 bases at J, with 10 bases between. In DNA form, the CDR3 reads TGTGCCACCAGCAGAGACTTTCTCGTAACAGATACGCAGTATTTT. As protein: CATSRDFLVTDTQYF. The whole variable domain, remainder taken from reference TRBV15 and TRBJ2-3, is DAMVIQNPRYQVTQFGKPVTLSCSQTLNHNVMYWYQQKSSQAPKLLFHYYDKDFNNEADTPDNFQSRRPNTSFCFLDIRSPGLGDTAMYLCATSRDFLVTDTQYFGPGTRLTVL.

The chain employs TRBV9 and TRBJ2-2; D is ambiguous. Between the trimmed V and J ends, which lost 0 bases and 4 bases, there was a span of 4 bases. Per the germline V gene, CDR1 is SGDLS and CDR2 is YYNGEE. This CDR3 is built from 13 residues. CDR3 sequence: CASSVDGTGELFF. The CDR3 nucleotides are TGTGCCAGCAGCGTAGACGGCACCGGGGAGCTGTTTTTT.

This chain connects TRBV19 to TRBJ2-2, with D possibly TRBD1 on 6 matching bases. Germline V CDR1 and CDR2: LNHDA, SQIVND (reference sequence). The CDR3 consists of 15 residues. The ends were cut back, 5 bases at V and 1 base at J, with 11 bases in the middle. The CDR3 region is CASSGNRVNTGELFF. In nucleotides, the CDR3 is TGTGCCAGTAGTGGAAACAGGGTGAACACCGGGGAGCTGTTTTTT.

This rearrangement joins TRBV10-3 to TRBJ2-7; 9 nucleotides match TRBD1. Germline values: CDR1 ENHRY, CDR2 SYGVKD. CDR3 length: 13 amino acids. V gave up 11 bases and J gave up 5 bases; unmatched junction bases: 10. The CDR3 DNA is TGTGCCGTTACAGGGGGCAATCTCGACGAGCAGTACTTC. The encoded protein is CAVTGGNLDEQYF.

This clone has just a few counts. The rearrangement links TRBV27 to TRBJ1-1; D gene uncertain. Between the trimmed V and J ends, which lost 5 bases and 2 bases, there was a span of 9 bases. There are 13 residues in the CDR3. Germline V gene data show CDR1 as MNHEY and CDR2 as SMNVEV (reference sequence). The CDR3 sequence: CASSISSNTEAFF. The DNA of the CDR3 is TGTGCCAGCAGTATTAGTAGCAACACTGAAGCTTTCTTT.

This clone was seen only a few times. This sequence joins TRBV5-1 and TRBJ1-1, with a weak D call TRBD1 (6 bases). Germline CDR1 and CDR2: SGHRS and YFSETQ. Trimming left V 2 bases short and J 0 bases short, with 8 bases between. The CDR3 has 14 residues. The CDR3 loop reads CASSFQGLNTEAFF. Here the CDR3 DNA reads TGCGCCAGCAGCTTCCAGGGGTTGAACACTGAAGCTTTCTTT.

The rearrangement uses TRBV15 and TRBJ1-5; D remains unclear. The V and J ends lost 0 bases and 7 bases respectively, with 10 bases between them. CDR1 and CDR2 from the germline V gene are LNHNV and YYDKDF (reference sequence). This CDR3 is built from 14 residues. CDR3 coding DNA: TGTGCCACCAGCAGAGATCGGGTCGGGCAGCCCCAGCATTTT. This gives the protein CATSRDRVGQPQHF.

V and J are TRBV7-9 and TRBJ2-7; TRBD1 agrees at 7 bases. CDR3 length: 13 residues. Germline CDR1 is SEHNR and CDR2 is FQNEAQ (reference sequence). The ends lost 8 bases at V and 2 bases at J; junction bases unmatched: 6. The CDR3 DNA reads as TGTGCCAGCCGGACAGGTGGAACCTACGAGCAGTACTTC. Translated: CASRTGGTYEQYF.